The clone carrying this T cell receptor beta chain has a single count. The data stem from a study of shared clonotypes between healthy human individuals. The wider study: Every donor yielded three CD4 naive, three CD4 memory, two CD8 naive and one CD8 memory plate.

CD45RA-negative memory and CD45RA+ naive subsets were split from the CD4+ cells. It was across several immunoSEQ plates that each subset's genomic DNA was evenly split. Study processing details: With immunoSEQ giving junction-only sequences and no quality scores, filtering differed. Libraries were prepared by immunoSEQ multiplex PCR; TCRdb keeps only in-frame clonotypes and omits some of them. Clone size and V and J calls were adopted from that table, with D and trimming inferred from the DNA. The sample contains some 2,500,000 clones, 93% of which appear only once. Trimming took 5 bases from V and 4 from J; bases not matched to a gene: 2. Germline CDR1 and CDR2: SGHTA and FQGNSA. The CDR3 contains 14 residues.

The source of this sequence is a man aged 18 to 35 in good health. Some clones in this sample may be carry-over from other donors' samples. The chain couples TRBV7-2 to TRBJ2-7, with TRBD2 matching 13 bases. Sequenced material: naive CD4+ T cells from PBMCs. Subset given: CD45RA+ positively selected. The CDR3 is CASSGLAGAYEQYF. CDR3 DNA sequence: TGTGCCAGCAGCGGACTAGCGGGAGCTTACGAGCAGTACTTC.